The 19 T cell receptor beta chains reported below all come from one sample, sequenced in a study of cytomegalovirus exposure and HLA in healthy donors. The study ran its PCR with 60 Vbeta and 13 Jbeta primers. Produced via immunoSEQ multiplex PCR; TCRdb's table is partial and in-frame only. This table holds 150,000 to 200,000 clones, 70% to 85% found once. Input material: PBMCs. These receptors were obtained from a man aged 40-49 years in good health and CMV-seropositive.

V usage is TRBV7-2 and J usage is TRBJ2-5; TRBD2 might be the D (5 bases). V was cut by 5 bases and J by 4 bases, with 11 bases left in between. Germline CDR1 and CDR2: SGHTA and FQGNSA. This CDR3 region has 13 residues. The CDR3 DNA sequence: TGTGCCAGCAGCCCGAATCGGGGAGAGACCCAGTACTTC. Protein sequence: CASSPNRGETQYF.

This clone turned up a few times. Written as DNA, the CDR3 is TGTGCCAGCAGTTCCGGGGGGAGGGGGAATGAAAAACTGTTTTTT. It specifies CASSSGGRGNEKLFF. The V gene is TRBV28, the J gene TRBJ1-4; weak D call: TRBD1 (6 bases). Germline lookup yields CDR1 MDHEN and CDR2 SYDVKM. The CDR3 runs 15 residues. V was pared by 4 bases and J by 5 bases, with 14 bases between.

This clone was seen once. The CDR3 loop reads CATSRVSNEKLFF. CDR3 nucleotides: TGTGCCACCAGCAGAGTCAGTAATGAAAAACTGTTTTTT. This rearrangement joins TRBV15 to TRBJ1-4; D unclear. There are 13 residues in the CDR3. Germline values: CDR1 LNHNV, CDR2 YYDKDF (reference sequence). The V end lost 1 base, the J end lost 4 bases, and 4 bases lay between the germline ends.

The chain uses TRBV7-2 and TRBJ2-3; no clear D. Looked up from germline, CDR1 is SGHTA and CDR2 is FQGNSA. CDR3 length: 15 amino acids. V was pared by 1 base and J by 0 bases, with 8 bases between. This CDR3 is CASSLVGSSTDTQYF. The CDR3 region has the DNA TGTGCCAGCAGCTTAGTGGGCTCTAGCACAGATACGCAGTATTTT.

V gene TRBV5-1 combines with J gene TRBJ1-4; D remains ambiguous. With 1 base removed from V and 4 bases from J, the gap between germline ends came to 14 bases. The CDR3 is made up of 16 amino acids. Germline CDR1 and CDR2: SGHRS and YFSETQ. CDR3 protein: CASSLTATYFNEKLFF. CDR3 in DNA: TGCGCCAGCAGCTTGACCGCGACATACTTTAATGAAAAACTGTTTTTT. The full variable domain, completed using reference TRBV5-1 and TRBJ1-4, is KAGVTQTPRYLIKTRGQQVTLSCSPISGHRSVSWYQQTPGQGLQFLFEYFSETQRNKGNFPGRFSGRQFSNSRSEMNVSTLELGDSALYLCASSLTATYFNEKLFFGSGTQLSVL.

This clone was recorded once. This chain links TRBV9 with TRBJ2-3, with D possibly matching TRBD1 (5 bases). V was clipped by 3 bases and J by 6 bases, with 17 bases between them. The CDR3 covers 15 residues. Germline CDR1 and CDR2: SGDLS and YYNGEE. This CDR3 is CASSAQGFKLDTQYF. Written as DNA, the CDR3 is TGTGCCAGCAGCGCGCAGGGTTTTAAACTGGATACGCAGTATTTT.

The CDR3 nucleotides are TGTGCCAGCAGCAGTACAGCAACTAATGAAAAACTGTTTTTT. As protein: CASSSTATNEKLFF. The chain has TRBV27 and TRBJ1-4; D unclear. Trimming removed 6 bases at V and 0 bases at J, with 8 bases between. This CDR3 has 14 amino acids. Germline values: CDR1 MNHEY, CDR2 SMNVEV (reference sequence).

V is TRBV4-3 and J is TRBJ2-7; 8 bases fit TRBD1. V shed 0 bases and J 2 bases; nucleotides not matched to a gene: 3. Germline V lookup: CDR1 LGHNA, CDR2 YSLEER. CDR3 length: 15 residues. The CDR3 loop is CASSQEGTGPYEQYF. The CDR3 coding sequence is TGCGCCAGCAGCCAAGAAGGGACAGGTCCCTACGAGCAGTACTTC.

CDR3 loop: CASSVGDRARYF. The DNA of the CDR3 is TGTGCCAGCAGTGTCGGAGACAGGGCCCGGTATTTT. This chain connects TRBV6-5 to TRBJ2-3, with 7 bases fitting TRBD1. Germline CDR1 MNHEY, CDR2 SVGAGI. The ends lost 5 bases at V and 14 bases at J; junction bases unmatched: 10. CDR3 size: 12 residues.

V usage is TRBV2 and J usage is TRBJ1-2; D is possibly TRBD1 (6 bases). Germline V gives CDR1 SNHLY, CDR2 FYNNEI. This CDR3 is 15 amino acids long. V was clipped by 6 bases and J by 0 bases, with 14 bases between them. The CDR3 here is CASRMTGVTNYGYTF. The CDR3 coding sequence is TGTGCCAGCAGGATGACAGGAGTTACTAACTATGGCTACACCTTC.

V usage is TRBV28 and J usage is TRBJ2-5; D possibly corresponds to TRBD2 (7 bases). This CDR3 comprises 15 residues. Trimming took 7 bases from V and 7 from J, leaving 22 bases between them. Per germline, CDR1 MDHEN and CDR2 SYDVKM. CDR3 in DNA: TGTGCCAGCAACCTAGGGGGGGCTGGGTTCGCGACCCAGTACTTC. This translates into CASNLGGAGFATQYF.

The chain uses TRBV4-1 and TRBJ1-3, with D unresolved. V lost 1 base, J lost 0 bases, and 10 bases lay in between. This CDR3 has 16 amino acids. CDR1 and CDR2 from the germline V gene are MGHRA and YSYEKL. The CDR3 loop reads CASSQVRSGSGNTIYF. The CDR3 nucleotides are TGCGCCAGCAGCCAAGTCAGGTCTGGCTCTGGAAACACCATATATTTT.

J is TRBJ2-2 and V is TRBV5-1; TRBD1 is a possible D gene (6 bases). The ends were cut back, 1 base at V and 1 base at J, with 8 bases in the middle. The CDR3 is 15 residues long. CDR1 SGHRS and CDR2 YFSETQ come from the germline V gene. In DNA form, the CDR3 reads TGCGCCAGCAGCTTGACACAGGGGAACACCGGGGAGCTGTTTTTT. Translation: CASSLTQGNTGELFF.

This chain connects TRBV7-3 to TRBJ1-2; D uncertain. Germline CDR1 is SGHTA and CDR2 is FQGTGA. The CDR3 is 15 residues long. Trimming removed 2 bases at V and 1 base at J, with 11 bases between. The CDR3 loop is CASSLAPGFNYGYTF. The CDR3 DNA follows: TGTGCCAGCAGCTTAGCCCCGGGATTTAACTATGGCTACACCTTC.

The gene calls are TRBV2 and TRBJ2-2; 7 positions match TRBD1. Losses at the gene ends were 8 bases for V and 0 bases for J; bases not matched to a gene: 9. CDR3 length: 16 residues. Germline values: CDR1 SNHLY, CDR2 FYNNEI. CDR3 DNA: TGTGCCAGCGAGACAGGGCGAGGGTCGAACACCGGGGAGCTGTTTTTT. Its translation: CASETGRGSNTGELFF. The entire variable domain, with the rest obtained from reference TRBV2 and TRBJ2-2, is as follows: EPEVTQTPSHQVTQMGQEVILRCVPISNHLYFYWYRQILGQKVEFLVSFYNNEISEKSEIFDDQFSVERPDGSNFTLKIRSTKLEDSAMYFCASETGRGSNTGELFFGEGSRLTVL.

The genes are TRBV7-9 and TRBJ2-3, with 7 bases lining up with TRBD1. The trim removed 5 bases at V and 0 bases at J, leaving 8 bases unmatched. The CDR3 has 16 residues. Germline V gene lookup returns CDR1 SEHNR and CDR2 FQNEAQ (reference sequence). The CDR3 loop is CASSGRQGLSTDTQYF. The DNA of the CDR3 is TGTGCCAGCAGCGGACGACAGGGTTTGAGCACAGATACGCAGTATTTT.

The chain recombines TRBV6-5 with TRBJ2-7; TRBD1 matches 7 bases. Germline CDR1 and CDR2: MNHEY and SVGAGI. CDR3 length: 13 residues. The J segment lost 2 bases and the V segment lost 7 bases, leaving 5 bases of the junction unmatched. Here the CDR3 DNA reads TGTGCCAGCACCAAGACAGGGACCTACGAGCAGTACTTC. Protein sequence: CASTKTGTYEQYF.

The V gene is TRBV18, the J gene TRBJ2-2; no clear D gene. The CDR3 is 14 residues long. Trimming cost V 2 bases and J 6 bases, with 10 bases left between them. Germline V gene lookup returns CDR1 KGHSH and CDR2 LQKENI. The CDR3 here is CASSPSVSPGELFF. CDR3 in DNA: TGTGCCAGCTCACCATCGGTCTCCCCCGGGGAGCTGTTTTTT.

This chain uses TRBV9 with TRBJ2-5; 13 bases are a match to TRBD2. Looked up from germline, CDR1 is SGDLS and CDR2 is YYNGEE. J gave up 3 bases and V 0 bases, and 2 bases lay outside the gene matches. The CDR3 covers 16 residues. In nucleotides, the CDR3 is TGTGCCAGCAGCGTAGGCGGGACTAGCGGGGAAGAGACCCAGTACTTC. This gives the protein CASSVGGTSGEETQYF.